This T cell receptor beta chain appears in the sequencing data of a study of T cells in Graves' hyperthyroidism and ophthalmopathy. Study-wide context: At initial diagnosis, before any treatment had begun, peripheral blood was obtained. Study-level findings and limits: The model anticipated ophthalmopathy a median around six months pre-onset. Using 13 V-J features, a model discriminated ophthalmopathy from stable hyperthyroidism.

Details on this clonotype: The target antigen is unknown. A much more abundant neighbour one base away suggests this may be a read error.

The PBMCs were sourced from fresh peripheral blood (about 10 ml). It was RNA transcripts that yielded the amplified TCR beta CDR3 regions. First-round RT-PCR with HTBI primers amplified the TCR CDR3 region. TCRdb processed the multiplex PCR reads anew with MiXCR; each CDR3 protein has one entry. Of approximately 400,000 distinct CDR3 sequences in the sample, over 13% were seen once. The germline V gene encodes CDR1 LNHNV and CDR2 YYDKDF (reference sequence). CDR3 length: 15 residues. The TCR originated in a middle-aged man with Graves' ophthalmopathy. The sample taken for sequencing was blood. The gene calls are TRBV15 and TRBJ2-1, with D perhaps TRBD1 (5 bases). The J call is doubtful: the DNA matches TRBJ2-7 better. The CDR3 region has the DNA TGTGCCACCAGCAGAGATCAAGGGGCCTACAATGAGCAGTACTTC. It translates to CATSRDQGAYNEQYF.